This T cell receptor beta chain was identified in a study of brain T cells in children with intractable seizures. Study-wide findings and caveats: HCMV serostatus was not known, and viral specificity came from CDR3 similarity only.

Assay used: immunoSEQ multiplex PCR; TCRdb lists only in-frame clones, some missing. The table lists approximately 330,000 clones, more than 85% of them singletons. In regard to this clone: Its antigen remains unknown.

The time point is: blood from clinic visit 5 months post-surgery; TSC patient then seizure free. Surgery cases with the highest brain T cell transcript signatures were chosen for sequencing. At least one anti-epileptic drug was given before surgery. Germline V gene data show CDR1 as GTSNPN and CDR2 as SVGIG (reference sequence). CDR3 length: 14 amino acids. The J segment lost 6 bases and the V segment lost 6 bases, leaving 11 bases of the junction unmatched. This sequence originates from a boy in the first two years of life with tuberous sclerosis and intractable seizures. The chain links TRBV30 to TRBJ1-5; 7 bases fit TRBD1. This specimen was peripheral blood, taken around 5 months after surgery. As DNA, the CDR3 is TGTGCCTGCGACTGGGCAGGGGGAGGTCAGCCCCAGCATTTT. This translates into CACDWAGGGQPQHF. The variable domain in full, with the rest retrieved from reference TRBV30 and TRBJ1-5, is SQTIHQWPATLVQPVGSPLSLECTVEGTSNPNLYWYRQAAGRGLQLLFYSVGIGQISSEVPQNLSASRPQDRQFILSSKKLLLSDSGFYLCACDWAGGGQPQHFGDGTRLSIL.